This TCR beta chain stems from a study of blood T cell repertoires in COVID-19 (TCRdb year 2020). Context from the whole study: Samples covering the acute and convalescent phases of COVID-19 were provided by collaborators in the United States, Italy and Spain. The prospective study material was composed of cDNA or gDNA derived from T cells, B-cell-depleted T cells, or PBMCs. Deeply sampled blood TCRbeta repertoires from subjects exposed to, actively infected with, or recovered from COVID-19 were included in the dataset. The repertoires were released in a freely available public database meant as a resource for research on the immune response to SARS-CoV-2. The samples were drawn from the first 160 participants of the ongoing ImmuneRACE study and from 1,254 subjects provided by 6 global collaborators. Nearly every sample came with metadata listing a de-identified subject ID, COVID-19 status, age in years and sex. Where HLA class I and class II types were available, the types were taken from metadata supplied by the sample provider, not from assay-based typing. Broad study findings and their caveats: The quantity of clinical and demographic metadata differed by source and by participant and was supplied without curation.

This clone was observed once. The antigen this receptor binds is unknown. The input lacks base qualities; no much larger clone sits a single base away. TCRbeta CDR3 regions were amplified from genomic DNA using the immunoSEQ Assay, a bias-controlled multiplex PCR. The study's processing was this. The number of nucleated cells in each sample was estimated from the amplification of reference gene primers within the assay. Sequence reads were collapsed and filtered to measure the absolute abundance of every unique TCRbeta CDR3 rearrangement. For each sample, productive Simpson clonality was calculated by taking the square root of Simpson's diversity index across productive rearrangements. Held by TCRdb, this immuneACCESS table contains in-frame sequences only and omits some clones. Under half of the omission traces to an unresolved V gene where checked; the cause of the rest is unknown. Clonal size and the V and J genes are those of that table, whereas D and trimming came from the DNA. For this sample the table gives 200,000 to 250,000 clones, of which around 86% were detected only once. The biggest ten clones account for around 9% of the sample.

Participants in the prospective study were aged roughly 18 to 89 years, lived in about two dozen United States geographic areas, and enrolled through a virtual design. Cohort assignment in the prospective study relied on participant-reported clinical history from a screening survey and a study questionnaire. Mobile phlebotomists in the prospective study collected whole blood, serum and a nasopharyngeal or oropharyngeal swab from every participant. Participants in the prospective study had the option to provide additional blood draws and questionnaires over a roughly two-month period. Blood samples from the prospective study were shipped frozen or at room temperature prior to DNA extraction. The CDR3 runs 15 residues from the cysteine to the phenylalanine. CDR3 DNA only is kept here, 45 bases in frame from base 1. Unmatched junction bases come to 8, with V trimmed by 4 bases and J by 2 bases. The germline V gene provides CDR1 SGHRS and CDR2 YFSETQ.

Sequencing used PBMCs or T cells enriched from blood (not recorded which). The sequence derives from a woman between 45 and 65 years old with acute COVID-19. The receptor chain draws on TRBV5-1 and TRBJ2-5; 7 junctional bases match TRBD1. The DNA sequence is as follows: TGCGCCAGCAGCGGACGGACAGGATTACAAGAGACCCAGTACTTC. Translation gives CASSGRTGLQETQYF. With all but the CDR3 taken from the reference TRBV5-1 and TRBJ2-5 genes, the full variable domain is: KAGVTQTPRYLIKTRGQQVTLSCSPISGHRSVSWYQQTPGQGLQFLFEYFSETQRNKGNFPGRFSGRQFSNSRSEMNVSTLELGDSALYLCASSGRTGLQETQYFGPGTRLLVL.